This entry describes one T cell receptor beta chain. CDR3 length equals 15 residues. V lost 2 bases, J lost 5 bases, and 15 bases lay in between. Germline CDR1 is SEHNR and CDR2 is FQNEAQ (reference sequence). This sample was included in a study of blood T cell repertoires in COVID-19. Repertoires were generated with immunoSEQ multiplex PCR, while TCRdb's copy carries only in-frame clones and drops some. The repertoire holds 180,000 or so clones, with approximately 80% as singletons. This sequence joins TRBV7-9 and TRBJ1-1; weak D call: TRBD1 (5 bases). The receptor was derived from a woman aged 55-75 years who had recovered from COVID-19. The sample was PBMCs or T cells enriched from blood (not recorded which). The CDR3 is CASSLTDTLDTEAFF. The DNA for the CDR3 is TGTGCCAGCAGCTTAACGGACACCCTGGATACTGAAGCTTTCTTT.